Listed here are 17 T cell receptor beta chains from one sample, sequenced in a study of CD8 T cells in ankylosing spondylitis. General observations from the study: Ankylosing spondylitis blood seemed to carry a telltale TCR beta motif made of eight or nine highly homologous variants.

TCRdb redid the calling of the 5' RACE reads with MiXCR, one entry per CDR3 protein. Of a few hundred thousand distinct CDR3 sequences listed, about 13% were seen once; the top ten hold approximately 6.3%. These TCRs are of unknown antigen specificity. The specimen was blood, either unsorted or a sorted T cell fraction (not recorded which). The source is a male donor with ankylosing spondylitis.

This clonotype was detected a few times. The chain employs TRBV12-3 or TRBV12-4 and TRBJ2-2; unclear D gene. The CDR3 runs 14 residues. V lost 2 bases to trimming and J lost 7 bases, with 11 bases between them. CDR3 region: CASSLSITIGELFF. The CDR3 nucleotides are TGTGCCAGCAGTTTAAGTATAACCATCGGGGAGCTGTTTTTT.

V usage is TRBV27 and J usage is TRBJ1-2, with a possible D match to TRBD1 (5 bases). The ends were cut back, 5 bases at V and 0 bases at J, with 13 bases in the middle. Germline CDR1 MNHEY, CDR2 SMNVEV (reference sequence). CDR3 length: 15 residues. The CDR3 loop is CASSKGTEANYGYTF. The CDR3 DNA follows: TGTGCCAGCAGTAAAGGGACGGAAGCTAACTATGGCTACACCTTC.

This chain connects TRBV10-2 to TRBJ2-3; 10 bases are shared with TRBD2. V trimming: 6 bases; J trimming: 3 bases; junction bases outside the gene matches: 3. The CDR3 covers 14 residues. In germline, CDR1 is WSHSY, CDR2 SAAADI. CDR3 in amino acids: CASREGLATDTQYF. The CDR3 DNA follows: TGCGCCAGCAGGGAGGGACTAGCGACAGATACGCAGTATTTT.

This clonotype was found a few times. The rearrangement uses TRBV5-1 and TRBJ2-3; TRBD2 matches at 12 bases. V lost 4 bases and J lost 4; bases outside the gene matches: 13. The CDR3 runs to 18 residues. Per the germline V gene, CDR1 is SGHRS and CDR2 is YFSETQ. Here the CDR3 reads CASSPGLAGTLGPDTQYF. CDR3 DNA sequence: TGCGCCAGCAGCCCAGGACTAGCGGGAACCTTGGGGCCAGATACGCAGTATTTT.

This clonotype appeared a few times. The chain has TRBV5-1 and TRBJ2-7, with 11 nucleotides matching TRBD2. CDR1 SGHRS and CDR2 YFSETQ come from the germline V gene. CDR3 size: 14 residues. Losses at the gene ends were 0 bases for V and 6 bases for J; bases not matched to a gene: 2. For the CDR3, the DNA is TGCGCCAGCAGCTTGGATGGACTAGCGGGCGAGCAGTACTTC. This sequence encodes CASSLDGLAGEQYF. Based on the CDR3 plus reference TRBV5-1 and TRBJ2-7, the full variable domain is KAGVTQTPRYLIKTRGQQVTLSCSPISGHRSVSWYQQTPGQGLQFLFEYFSETQRNKGNFPGRFSGRQFSNSRSEMNVSTLELGDSALYLCASSLDGLAGEQYFGPGTRLTVT.

This clonotype appeared a few times. The chain recombines TRBV7-2 with TRBJ1-2; 8 bases line up with TRBD1. There are 15 residues in the CDR3. The V gene's germline CDR1 is SGHTA and CDR2 FQGNSA. V dropped 1 base and J dropped 8; count of bases not matched to a gene: 9. For the CDR3, the DNA is TGTGCCAGCAGCTTAGGGGCAGGGGGCGTAGGAGGCTACACCTTC. As protein: CASSLGAGGVGGYTF.

CDR3: CASSFAHSNQPQHF. CDR3 DNA sequence: TGTGCCAGCAGTTTCGCCCATAGCAATCAGCCCCAGCATTTT. The chain recombines TRBV27 with TRBJ1-5, with D uncertain. With 3 bases removed from V and 0 bases from J, the gap between germline ends came to 6 bases. The CDR3 runs to 14 residues. Germline assignment: CDR1 MNHEY and CDR2 SMNVEV (reference sequence).

This clonotype has at least ten counts. The chain joins TRBV12-3 or TRBV12-4 to TRBJ2-5; possibly TRBD1 or TRBD2 for D (5 bases each). The CDR3 length is 14 residues. V dropped 5 bases and J dropped 1 base, with 11 bases sitting between them. In DNA form, the CDR3 reads TGTGCCAGCAGTCCCGCAGGGACCCAAGAGACCCAGTACTTC. Protein: CASSPAGTQETQYF.

The J gene is TRBJ1-6, the V gene TRBV20-1; D remains ambiguous. Trimming left V 0 bases short and J 10 bases short, with 13 bases between. The germline CDR1 and CDR2 sequences are DFQATT and SNEGSKA (reference sequence). The CDR3 covers 14 residues. The chain's CDR3 is CSARDMKAWSPLHF. Here the CDR3 DNA reads TGCAGTGCTAGAGATATGAAGGCTTGGTCACCCCTCCACTTT.

In this sample, this clonotype turned up once. The chain links TRBV6-5 to TRBJ2-1, with 8 bases lining up with TRBD2. Germline-derived CDR1 and CDR2 are MNHEY and SVGAGI. J gave up 9 bases and V 2 bases, and 6 bases lay outside the gene matches. This CDR3 has 14 residues. CDR3 region: CASSYRLAGGEQFF. Written as DNA, the CDR3 is TGTGCCAGCAGTTACAGGCTAGCGGGTGGTGAGCAGTTCTTC.

The J gene is TRBJ1-4, the V gene TRBV12-3 or TRBV12-4, with 7 positions matching TRBD1. Unmatched junction bases numbered 6, after V lost 5 bases and J lost 3 bases. The CDR3 is 15 residues long. The CDR3 sequence is CASSQTGAPNEKLFF. The CDR3 DNA reads as TGTGCCAGCAGTCAAACAGGGGCCCCTAATGAAAAACTGTTTTTT.

This clonotype came up many times. The chain combines TRBV2 with TRBJ1-1, with D hard to call. CDR3 length: 12 residues. Trimming pared 3 bases from V and 6 bases from J, leaving 8 bases between. Germline CDR1 reads SNHLY; CDR2 reads FYNNEI. The CDR3 DNA follows: TGTGCCAGCAGTGAGGCCCCTCCTGAAGCTTTCTTT. It codes for CASSEAPPEAFF.

This clonotype has a count of ten or more. CDR3 amino acids: CASSQSGLAGVLDTGELFF. The CDR3 region has the DNA TGTGCCAGCAGCCAATCGGGACTAGCGGGAGTACTTGACACCGGGGAGCTGTTTTTT. J is TRBJ2-2 and V is TRBV4-2; 14 nucleotides agree with TRBD2. From germline, CDR1 is LGHNA and CDR2 YNFKEQ. This CDR3 comprises 19 residues. Trimming removed 2 bases from V and 3 bases from J; junction bases left unmatched: 8.

This clonotype was detected only a few times. The J gene is TRBJ2-1, the V gene TRBV20-1, with TRBD2 identical over 9 bases. The V gene's germline CDR1 is DFQATT and CDR2 SNEGSKA (reference sequence). The J segment lost 0 bases and the V segment lost 1 base, leaving 4 bases of the junction unmatched. This CDR3 spans 16 amino acids. CDR3 sequence: CSARVGTSRSYNEQFF. The CDR3 region has the DNA TGCAGTGCTAGAGTCGGGACTAGCCGCTCCTACAATGAGCAGTTCTTC.

The sample holds one count of this clonotype. The V gene is TRBV5-1, the J gene TRBJ2-2, with 7 bases identical to TRBD2. The CDR3 extends over 16 amino acids. CDR1 is SGHRS, CDR2 YFSETQ, per germline. V shed 3 bases, J shed 4 bases, and the junction held 9 bases outside the gene matches. CDR3: CASSSSAGDFTGELFF. The CDR3 coding sequence is TGCGCCAGCAGCTCCTCGGCGGGGGACTTCACCGGGGAGCTGTTTTTT.

A few counts support this clonotype. The chain carries TRBV5-1 and TRBJ1-2; D possibly corresponds to TRBD1 (6 bases). Germline CDR1 SGHRS, CDR2 YFSETQ. Trimming took off 0 bases at V and 4 bases at J, with 13 bases between the two ends. The CDR3 sequence is 15 residues long. The CDR3 sequence is CASSLERGAIYGYTF. The CDR3 bases are TGCGCCAGCAGCTTGGAAAGGGGGGCGATCTATGGCTACACCTTC.

This clonotype came up a few times. The chain recombines TRBV6-1 with TRBJ1-6; a weak D match, TRBD1 (5 bases). Trimming pared 5 bases from V and 2 bases from J, leaving 10 bases between. The germline V gene encodes CDR1 MNHNS and CDR2 SASEGT. The length of the CDR3 is 15 residues. CDR3 coding DNA: TGTGCCAGCAGTCGATCGGGGCCCTATAATTCACCCCTCCACTTT. Its translation is CASSRSGPYNSPLHF.